This TCR beta chain came from a study of shared clonotypes between healthy human individuals. Some clones are missing from TCRdb's copy, which holds only in-frame ones; the method was immunoSEQ multiplex PCR. The table records 980,000 or so clones, over 75% of them present only once. The CDR3 is 13 residues long. The germline V gene has CDR1 ENHRY and CDR2 SYGVKD. The V gene lost 4 bases and the J gene lost 2 bases, with 8 bases spanning the gap. Comments on this clone: Its antigen is currently unknown. The sample carries other DNA sequences with the same CDR3.

Regarding the study as a whole: All-four-donor shared clonotypes had higher generation probabilities than non-shared clonotypes did.

The sequenced material came from memory CD4+ T cells sorted from blood. Specified subset: CD45RA-negative fraction. This receptor was obtained from a man between 18 and 29 years old in good health. V usage is TRBV10-3 and J usage is TRBJ2-5; maybe TRBD2 (6 bases). CDR3 protein: CAISGGLQETQYF. The CDR3 bases are TGTGCCATCAGTGGGGGACTGCAAGAGACCCAGTACTTC.